This T cell receptor (beta chain) appears in the sequencing data of a study of beta chain features in type 1 diabetes (dated by TCRdb to the late 2010s). Regarding the complete study: No differences in mean age, gender distribution, total cell number or subset yield were found between patients and healthy donors. In the study, TCRB repertoires of sorted circulating CD4+ T cell subsets from recently diagnosed type 1 diabetes patients were compared with those of matched healthy donors. A total of around 110,000,000 sorted cells were examined across all samples, and RNA yield correlated strongly with the number of cells per subset. Naive and central memory subsets were obtained from all 28 donors, but regulatory and stem cell-like memory subsets were isolated from only 8 patients and roughly 8 healthy donors. General conclusions and limits of the study: Because small numbers of individuals were included in the HLA sub-analyses, any influence of HLA type on TCRB rearrangement was left unresolved. PCR may preferentially amplify shorter templates, but because patient and control samples were amplified and corrected together, any resulting skew would affect both groups equally. In all four CD4+ subsets, TCRB CDR3 length was moderately but significantly shorter in type 1 diabetes patients. Because cDNA rather than genomic DNA was sequenced, highly expressing activated cells could have been over-represented, although no difference in activation and CD3 levels was found between groups. Patients with type 1 diabetes made fewer insertions and deleted more nucleotides at VDJ recombination sites, implying thymic rearrangement abnormalities. Naive, central memory and regulatory TCRB repertoires appeared more similar among patients than among healthy donors.

All of the isolated RNA was reverse transcribed with the High Capacity cDNA Reverse Transcription Kit, so expressed TCRB transcripts were sequenced. Deep immunoSEQ sequencing was applied to naive, central memory and regulatory T cell samples, giving an average of approximately 4 million total reads per sample. Sorted cells were lysed in RLT buffer and RNA was extracted with DNase-treated RNeasy Micro or Mini kits, depending on cell number. Each cell subset was processed on its own to prevent cross-contamination, while patient and healthy donor samples were processed together. Using the immunoSEQ multiplex PCR, TCRB sequences were amplified from cDNA into 87-bp fragments spanning the CDR3 region. Sequencing of the amplicons was performed on the Illumina HiSeq platform. In the paper's pipeline: PCR bias was corrected computationally using synthetic template baselines, and reads within Hamming distance 2 were collapsed, with unmergeable singletons discarded. Reads were aligned to IMGT to assign V, D and J genes, CDR3 length, and insertions or deletions at six rearrangement sites. Within each subset, clonotype counts were normalized to sorted cell number, after which true diversity and Gini coefficients were computed with the tcR R package. Repertoire sharing was quantified using the overlap coefficient calculated on TCRB nucleotide sequences. TCRdb holds this immuneACCESS table with in-frame rearrangements only. Some clones are missing; in checked studies, unresolved V genes explain under half, and the rest has no known cause. That table gives V, J and clone size, and the DNA gave D and trimming. This sample gives 120,000 to 150,000 clones in total; about 13% of them show up just once. The ten largest clones capture under 1.5% of the sample.

Each donor gave one peripheral blood draw, averaging around 120 mL, which was collected into heparinised tubes. A BD FACSAria II and a panel including CD45RO, CCR7, CD25, CD127, CD95 and CD27 were used to sort naive, central memory, regulatory and stem cell-like memory CD4+ T cells. A purity above 98% was achieved for all sorted populations. PBMCs were isolated right away by Lymphoprep density gradient centrifugation and were stained directly, without culture. So that batch effects would be minimized, each experiment stained and sorted samples in pairs, pairing one healthy donor with one patient. To note about this clone: Its recognized antigen is unknown. There are no base qualities to consult, and no much larger clone falls within one base.

The CDR3, from cysteine to phenylalanine, totals 15 residues. Of all the DNA, just the CDR3 is kept, 45 bases in frame from base 1. V and J are truncated by 3 bases and 2 bases respectively, leaving an intervening sequence of 13 bases. From the germline V gene, CDR1 is KGHSH and CDR2 is LQKENI. The rearranged segments are TRBV18 and TRBJ2-5; the D gene cannot be named for sure. This sequence was found in a man aged 18-30 years with type 1 diabetes. Sequencing used central memory CD4+ T cells from blood. In nucleotides, the sequence is TGTGCCAGCTCACCGCTGAATTCGGAGCAAGAGACCCAGTACTTC. Its translation is CASSPLNSEQETQYF.